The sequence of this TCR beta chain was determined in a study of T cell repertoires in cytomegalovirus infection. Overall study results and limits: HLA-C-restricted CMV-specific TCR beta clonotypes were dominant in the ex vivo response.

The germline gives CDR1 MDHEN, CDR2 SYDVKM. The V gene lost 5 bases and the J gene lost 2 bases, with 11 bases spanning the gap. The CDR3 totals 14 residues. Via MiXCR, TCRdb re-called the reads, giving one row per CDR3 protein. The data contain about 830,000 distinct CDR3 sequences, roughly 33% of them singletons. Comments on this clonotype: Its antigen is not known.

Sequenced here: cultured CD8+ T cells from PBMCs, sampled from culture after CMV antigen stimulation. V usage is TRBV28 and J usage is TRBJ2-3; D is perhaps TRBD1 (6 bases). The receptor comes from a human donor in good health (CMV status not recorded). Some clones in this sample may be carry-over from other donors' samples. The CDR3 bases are TGTGCCAGCAGTCTATACAGGGTCACAGATACGCAGTATTTT. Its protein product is CASSLYRVTDTQYF.